This TCR beta chain was profiled in a study of OX40 agonist ivuxolimab in advanced cancers. As for the study in general: Patients in dose escalation had liver, melanoma, kidney or head and neck cancers.

This clone was found once. The CDR3 totals 17 residues. V lost 5 bases to trimming and J lost 0 bases; unmatched junction nucleotides: 10. The germline gives CDR1 SGHAT, CDR2 FQNNGV. With autoimmune disease history or systemic immunosuppression, patients were excluded. The timepoints at which blood was sampled were baseline, cycle 4 day 1, and cycle 7 day 1. Some clones are missing from TCRdb's copy, which holds only in-frame ones; the method was immunoSEQ multiplex PCR. In the table there are about 22,000 clones, roughly 90% of which are singletons. The chain employs TRBV11-2 and TRBJ2-1, with TRBD1 matching 7 bases. The receptor's source is an adult with an advanced solid tumor such as melanoma, head and neck, liver or kidney cancer. The sequences come from CD4+ or CD8+ T cells sorted from blood, collected in a trial of the OX40 agonist ivuxolimab. The CDR3 DNA sequence: TGTGCCAGCAGCACCAGGACAGGAATAAGCTCCTACAATGAGCAGTTCTTC. Translating gives CASSTRTGISSYNEQFF.